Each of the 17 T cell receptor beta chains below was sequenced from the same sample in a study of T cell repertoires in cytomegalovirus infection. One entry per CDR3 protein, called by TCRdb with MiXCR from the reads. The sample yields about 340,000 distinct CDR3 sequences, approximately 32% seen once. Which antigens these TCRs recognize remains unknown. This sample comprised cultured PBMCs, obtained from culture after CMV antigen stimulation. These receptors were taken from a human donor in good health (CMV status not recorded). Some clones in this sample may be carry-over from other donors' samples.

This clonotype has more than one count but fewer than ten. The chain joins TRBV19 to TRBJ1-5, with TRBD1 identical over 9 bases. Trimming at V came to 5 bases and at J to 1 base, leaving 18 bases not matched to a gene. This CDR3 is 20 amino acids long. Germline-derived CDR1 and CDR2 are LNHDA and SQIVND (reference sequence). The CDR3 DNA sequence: TGTGCCAGTAGTTCGGCCGGATTAGGACAGGGGATTAAGAGCAATCAGCCCCAGCATTTT. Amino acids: CASSSAGLGQGIKSNQPQHF.

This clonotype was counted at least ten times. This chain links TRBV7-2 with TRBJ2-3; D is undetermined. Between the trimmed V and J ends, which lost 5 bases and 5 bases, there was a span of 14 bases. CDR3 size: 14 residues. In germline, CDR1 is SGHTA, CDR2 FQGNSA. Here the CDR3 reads CASSTRTEGDTQYF. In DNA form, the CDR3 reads TGTGCCAGCAGCACCCGGACCGAAGGAGATACGCAGTATTTT.

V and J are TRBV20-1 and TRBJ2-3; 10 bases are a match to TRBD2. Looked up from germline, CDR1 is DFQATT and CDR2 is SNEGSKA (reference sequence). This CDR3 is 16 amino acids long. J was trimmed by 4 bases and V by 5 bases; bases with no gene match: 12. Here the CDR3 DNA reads TGCAGTGCTCCGAGGACTAGCGGCGGGGGCCCAGATACGCAGTATTTT. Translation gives CSAPRTSGGGPDTQYF.

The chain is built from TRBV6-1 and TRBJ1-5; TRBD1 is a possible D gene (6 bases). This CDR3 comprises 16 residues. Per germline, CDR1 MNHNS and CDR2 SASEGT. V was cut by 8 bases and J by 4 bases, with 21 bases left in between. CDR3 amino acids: CASRLLGQTVNQPQHF. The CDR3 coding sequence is TGTGCCAGCCGATTACTTGGACAGACTGTTAATCAGCCCCAGCATTTT.

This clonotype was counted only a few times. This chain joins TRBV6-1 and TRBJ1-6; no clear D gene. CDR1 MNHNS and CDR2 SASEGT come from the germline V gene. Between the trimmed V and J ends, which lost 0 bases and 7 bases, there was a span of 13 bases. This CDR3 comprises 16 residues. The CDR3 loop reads CASSEAQTWENSPLHF. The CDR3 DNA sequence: TGTGCCAGCAGTGAAGCCCAGACCTGGGAAAATTCACCCCTCCACTTT.

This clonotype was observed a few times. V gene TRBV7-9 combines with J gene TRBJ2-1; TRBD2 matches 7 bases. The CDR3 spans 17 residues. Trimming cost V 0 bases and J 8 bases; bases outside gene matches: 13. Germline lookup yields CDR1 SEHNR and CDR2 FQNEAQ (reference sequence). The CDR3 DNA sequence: TGTGCCAGCAGCTTAGCCGCCTTGGGGGGGGGTTTAGATGAGCAGTTCTTC. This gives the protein CASSLAALGGGLDEQFF.

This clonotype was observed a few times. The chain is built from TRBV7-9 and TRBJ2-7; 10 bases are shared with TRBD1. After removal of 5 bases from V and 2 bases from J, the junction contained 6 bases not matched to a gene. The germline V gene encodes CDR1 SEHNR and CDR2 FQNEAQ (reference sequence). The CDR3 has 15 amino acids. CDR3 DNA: TGTGCCAGCAGCCCCGGACAGGGGGAGACCTACGAGCAGTACTTC. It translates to CASSPGQGETYEQYF.

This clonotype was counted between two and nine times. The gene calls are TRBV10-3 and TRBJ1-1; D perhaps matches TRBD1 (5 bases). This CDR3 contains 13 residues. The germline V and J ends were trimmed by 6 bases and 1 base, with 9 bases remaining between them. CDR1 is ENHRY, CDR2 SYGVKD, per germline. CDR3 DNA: TGTGCCATCAGACCCGACAGGAACACTGAAGCTTTCTTT. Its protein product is CAIRPDRNTEAFF.

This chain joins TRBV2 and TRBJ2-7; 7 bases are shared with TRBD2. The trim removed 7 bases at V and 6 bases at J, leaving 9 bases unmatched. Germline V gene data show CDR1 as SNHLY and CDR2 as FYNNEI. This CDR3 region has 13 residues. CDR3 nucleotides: TGTGCCAGCACCCTGGTCCCTAGCGGCGAGCAGTACTTC. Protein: CASTLVPSGEQYF.

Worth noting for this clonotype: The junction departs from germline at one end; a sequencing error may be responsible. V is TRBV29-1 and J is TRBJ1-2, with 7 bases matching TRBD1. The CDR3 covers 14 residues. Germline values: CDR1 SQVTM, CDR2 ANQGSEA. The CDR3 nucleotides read TGCAGCGTTGAAGACGAAACCACCGACAGGGAGGACGCCTTC. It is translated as CSVEDETTDREDAF.

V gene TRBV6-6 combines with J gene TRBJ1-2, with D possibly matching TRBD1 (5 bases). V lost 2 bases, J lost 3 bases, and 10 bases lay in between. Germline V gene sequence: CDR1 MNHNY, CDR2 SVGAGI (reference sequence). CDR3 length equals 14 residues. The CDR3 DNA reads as TGTGCCAGCAGTTACCGGGACCGCCACTATGGCTACACCTTC. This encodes CASSYRDRHYGYTF.

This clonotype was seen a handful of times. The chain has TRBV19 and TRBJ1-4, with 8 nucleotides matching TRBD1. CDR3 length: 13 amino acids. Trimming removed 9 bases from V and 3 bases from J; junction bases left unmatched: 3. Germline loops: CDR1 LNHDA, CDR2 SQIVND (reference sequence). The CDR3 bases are TGTGCCAGCGAGACAGGGGCTAATGAAAAACTGTTTTTT. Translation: CASETGANEKLFF.

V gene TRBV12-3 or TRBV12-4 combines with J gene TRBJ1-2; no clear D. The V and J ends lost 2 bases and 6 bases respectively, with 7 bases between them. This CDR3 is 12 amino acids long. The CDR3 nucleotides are TGTGCCAGCAGTTTACTTGGGCATGGCTACACCTTC. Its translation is CASSLLGHGYTF.

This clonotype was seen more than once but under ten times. Here the CDR3 reads CASTLGLAGGDEQFF. As DNA, the CDR3 is TGTGCCAGCACCCTAGGGCTAGCGGGAGGTGATGAGCAGTTCTTC. This chain joins TRBV11-2 and TRBJ2-1; 11 nucleotides align to TRBD2. Germline-derived CDR1 and CDR2 are SGHAT and FQNNGV. The CDR3 consists of 15 residues. V was pared by 7 bases and J by 8 bases, with 10 bases of the junction left unmatched.

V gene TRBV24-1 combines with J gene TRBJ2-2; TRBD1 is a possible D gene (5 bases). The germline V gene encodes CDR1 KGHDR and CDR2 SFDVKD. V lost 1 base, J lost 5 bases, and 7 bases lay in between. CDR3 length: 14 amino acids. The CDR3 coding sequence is TGTGCCACCAGTGATTTTCACAGGACCGGGGAGCTGTTTTTT. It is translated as CATSDFHRTGELFF.

CDR3 loop: CASALQGQEQYF. DNA of the CDR3: TGTGCCAGTGCCTTACAGGGCCAGGAGCAGTACTTC. This chain links TRBV19 with TRBJ2-7, with D perhaps TRBD1 (6 bases). V gave up 8 bases and J gave up 7 bases, with 15 bases separating them. Germline assignment: CDR1 LNHDA and CDR2 SQIVND (reference sequence). CDR3 length equals 12 residues.

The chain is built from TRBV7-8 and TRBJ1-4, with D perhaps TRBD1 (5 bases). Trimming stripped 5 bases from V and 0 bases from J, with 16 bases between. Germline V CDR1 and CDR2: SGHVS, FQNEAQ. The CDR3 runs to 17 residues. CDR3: CASSSRGAYATNEKLFF. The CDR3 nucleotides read TGTGCCAGCAGCAGTCGAGGGGCATATGCAACTAATGAAAAACTGTTTTTT.